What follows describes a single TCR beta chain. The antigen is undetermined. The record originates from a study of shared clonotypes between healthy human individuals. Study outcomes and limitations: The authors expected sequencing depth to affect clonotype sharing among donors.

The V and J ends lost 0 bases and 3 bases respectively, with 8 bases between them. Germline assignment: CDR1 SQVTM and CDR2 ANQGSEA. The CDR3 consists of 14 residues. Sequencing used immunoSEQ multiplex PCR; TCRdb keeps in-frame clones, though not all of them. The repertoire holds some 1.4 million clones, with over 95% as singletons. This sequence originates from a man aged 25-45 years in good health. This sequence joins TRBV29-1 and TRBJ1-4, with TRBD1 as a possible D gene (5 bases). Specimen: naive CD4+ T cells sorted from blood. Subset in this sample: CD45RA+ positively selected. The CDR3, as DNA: TGCAGCGTTGAAGATACGGGGGCTAATGAAAAACTGTTTTTT. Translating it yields CSVEDTGANEKLFF.